Listed here are 24 T cell receptor beta chains from one sample, sequenced in a study of T cells in localized non-small cell lung cancer (TCRdb year 2020). Library prep was done by the immunoSEQ multiplex PCR assay. Not all clones reach the TCRdb copy of this immuneACCESS table, which keeps in-frame sequences only. Checked studies attribute under half of the gap to unresolved V genes and leave the rest unexplained. This sample holds roughly 66,000 clones; 85% to 90% were observed only once. Clones ranked in the top ten supply around 1.8% of the sample. The sequencing used peripheral blood, collected before any cancer treatment. The receptors derive from a woman aged 35 to 69 with stage I lung adenocarcinoma.

This clone has only one observation. The chain has TRBV6-6 and TRBJ2-7, with 7 bases fitting TRBD1. CDR1 is MNHNY and CDR2 is SVGAGI in the germline V gene (reference sequence). CDR3 size: 15 residues. V gave up 6 bases and J gave up 6 bases; unmatched junction bases: 14. The CDR3 region has the DNA TGTGCCAGCAGGGCCTCGTTCGCGACAGGGTTCGAGCAGTACTTC. Its translation: CASRASFATGFEQYF.

This clone occurred a few times. The rearrangement uses TRBV7-2 and TRBJ2-7, with D uncertain. V lost 4 bases and J 5 bases, leaving 6 bases between the germline ends. Germline V lookup: CDR1 SGHTA, CDR2 FQGNSA. The CDR3 totals 11 residues. CDR3 DNA sequence: TGTGCCAGCAGCTCCTTGAACGAGCAGTACTTC. Its protein product is CASSSLNEQYF.

Concerning this clone itself: One junction end does not reproduce the germline sequence, and a read error may be involved. The sample contains more than one DNA sequence encoding this CDR3. The rearrangement joins TRBV6-5 to TRBJ1-1; 7 positions match TRBD1. CDR3 length: 13 residues. Germline values: CDR1 MNHEY, CDR2 SVGAGI. This chain's CDR3 is CASSWGTGTVAFF. DNA for the CDR3: TGCGCCAGCAGTTGGGGCACGGGGACAGTGGCTTTCTTT.

The V gene is TRBV7-9, the J gene TRBJ2-3; 9 positions agree with TRBD1. The trim removed 5 bases at V and 6 bases at J, leaving 12 bases unmatched. Germline CDR1 is SEHNR and CDR2 is FQNEAQ (reference sequence). CDR3 length: 16 amino acids. The DNA for the CDR3 is TGTGCCAGCAGCCGACCTCCACAGGGGGCGAGGGATACGCAGTATTTT. It codes for CASSRPPQGARDTQYF.

This sequence joins TRBV20-1 and TRBJ2-7; D is unclear. V lost 3 bases, J lost 5 bases, and 8 bases lay in between. The CDR3 loop spans 11 amino acids. The germline V gene has CDR1 DFQATT and CDR2 SNEGSKA (reference sequence). Here the CDR3 reads CSARESNEQYF. Written as DNA, the CDR3 is TGCAGTGCTAGGGAATCCAACGAGCAGTACTTC.

On this clone: Compared with germline, one end of the junction differs, possibly owing to a read error. The chain combines TRBV28 with TRBJ1-1; 9 bases are a match to TRBD1. Germline lookup yields CDR1 MDHEN and CDR2 SYDVKM. The CDR3 length is 17 residues. The CDR3 sequence: CASSPTAPGQGSTEVFF. In DNA form, the CDR3 reads TGTGCCAGCAGTCCCACGGCTCCGGGACAGGGATCGACTGAAGTTTTCTTT.

This clone turned up a few times. The J gene is TRBJ2-7, the V gene TRBV5-1; 8 nucleotides agree with TRBD1. Germline V gene lookup returns CDR1 SGHRS and CDR2 YFSETQ. This CDR3 comprises 12 residues. The V and J ends lost 6 bases and 5 bases, in that order; junction bases with no gene match: 4. Here the CDR3 reads CASTSGGHEQYF. The CDR3 DNA reads as TGCGCCAGCACCTCAGGGGGCCACGAGCAGTACTTC.

CDR3 residues: CASSRLDRSGEKLFF. DNA for the CDR3: TGTGCCAGCAGTCGCCTCGACAGGAGCGGTGAAAAACTGTTTTTT. The rearrangement joins TRBV6-5 to TRBJ1-4, with D possibly TRBD1 on 6 matching bases. This CDR3 is 15 amino acids long. Germline V lookup: CDR1 MNHEY, CDR2 SVGAGI. V was shortened by 5 bases and J by 7 bases, with 17 bases between the two germline ends.

CDR3 residues: CASSEWTGQETQYF. The CDR3 DNA reads TGTGCCAGCAGTGAATGGACAGGTCAAGAGACCCAGTACTTC. The V call is TRBV2, the J call TRBJ2-5; 7 bases are shared with TRBD1. The CDR3 has 14 amino acids. The germline gives CDR1 SNHLY, CDR2 FYNNEI. The V and J ends lost 2 bases and 2 bases, in that order; junction bases with no gene match: 2. Variable domain in full (rest from reference TRBV2 and TRBJ2-5): EPEVTQTPSHQVTQMGQEVILRCVPISNHLYFYWYRQILGQKVEFLVSFYNNEISEKSEIFDDQFSVERPDGSNFTLKIRSTKLEDSAMYFCASSEWTGQETQYFGPGTRLLVL.

CDR3 in DNA: TGCGCCAGCAGGAGAGCGGACTACGAGCAGTACTTC. Its translation is CASRRADYEQYF. This chain links TRBV10-2 with TRBJ2-7; a weak D match, TRBD2 (5 bases). V was shortened by 6 bases and J by 3 bases, with 9 bases between the two germline ends. The CDR3 has 12 amino acids. The germline CDR1 and CDR2 sequences are WSHSY and SAAADI.

The chain links TRBV11-2 to TRBJ1-5, with a possible D match to TRBD1 (5 bases). The ends were cut back, 6 bases at V and 6 bases at J, with 15 bases in the middle. In germline, CDR1 is SGHAT, CDR2 FQNNGV. CDR3 length equals 14 residues. The CDR3 region has the DNA TGTGCCAGCAGTCCAGGGTCTAATGCTCAGCCCCAGCATTTT. It codes for CASSPGSNAQPQHF.

The chain employs TRBV28 and TRBJ1-1; D is unclear. The CDR3 loop spans 12 amino acids. The ends were cut back, 2 bases at V and 3 bases at J, with 4 bases in the middle. The germline V gene has CDR1 MDHEN and CDR2 SYDVKM. As DNA, the CDR3 is TGTGCCAGCAGTTTAGGTTACACTGAAGCTTTCTTT. The encoded protein is CASSLGYTEAFF.

The J gene is TRBJ1-2, the V gene TRBV5-6; D gene uncertain. Germline V gives CDR1 SGHDT, CDR2 YYEEEE. The CDR3 runs to 13 residues. Trimming pared 0 bases from V and 7 bases from J, leaving 10 bases between. CDR3 amino acids: CASSLGHFRGYTF. The CDR3 region has the DNA TGTGCCAGCAGCTTGGGGCATTTCCGTGGCTACACCTTC.

The CDR3 reads CASSQIMVAFEQYF. CDR3 sequence (DNA): TGTGCCAGCAGCCAGATAATGGTAGCGTTCGAGCAGTACTTC. J is TRBJ2-7 and V is TRBV4-2, with a possible D match to TRBD2 (5 bases). Per germline, CDR1 LGHNA and CDR2 YNFKEQ. Trimming cost V 3 bases and J 6 bases, with 15 bases left between them. This CDR3 is 14 amino acids long.

The J gene is TRBJ1-1, the V gene TRBV28, with D uncertain. The CDR3 loop spans 12 amino acids. Germline-derived CDR1 and CDR2 are MDHEN and SYDVKM. With 2 bases removed from V and 7 bases from J, the gap between germline ends came to 8 bases. CDR3 nucleotide sequence: TGTGCCAGCAGTTTACCCCTCTATGAAGCTTTCTTT. Protein product: CASSLPLYEAFF.

J is TRBJ1-1 and V is TRBV7-9, with D possibly being TRBD1 (5 bases). The CDR3 is 13 residues long. Trimming stripped 10 bases from V and 5 bases from J, with 17 bases between. CDR1 is SEHNR and CDR2 is FQNEAQ in the germline V gene (reference sequence). The CDR3 loop reads CATSERGGTEAFF. CDR3 DNA: TGTGCCACCAGTGAGAGGGGCGGTACTGAAGCTTTCTTT.

The chain recombines TRBV19 with TRBJ1-1; 8 bases align to TRBD1. Germline CDR1 LNHDA, CDR2 SQIVND (reference sequence). The CDR3 has 16 residues. J was trimmed by 6 bases and V by 3 bases; bases with no gene match: 12. CDR3 amino acids: CASSIMQGAPFAEAFF. Written as DNA, the CDR3 is TGTGCCAGTAGTATTATGCAGGGGGCCCCGTTCGCTGAAGCTTTCTTT.

The chain has TRBV6-5 and TRBJ1-5; D may be TRBD1 (6 bases). Per the germline V gene, CDR1 is MNHEY and CDR2 is SVGAGI. CDR3 size: 15 residues. V lost 0 bases, J lost 4 bases, and 10 bases lay in between. In DNA form, the CDR3 reads TGTGCCAGCAGTTACTCGGGTCAGGGGAATCAGCCCCAGCATTTT. This gives the protein CASSYSGQGNQPQHF.

This chain uses TRBV4-2 with TRBJ2-1, with D hard to call. With 0 bases removed from V and 8 bases from J, the gap between germline ends came to 8 bases. The length of the CDR3 is 13 residues. Germline lookup yields CDR1 LGHNA and CDR2 YNFKEQ. Here the CDR3 reads CASSQDFGHEQFF. CDR3 DNA: TGTGCCAGCAGCCAAGATTTCGGCCATGAGCAGTTCTTC.

The V and J genes are TRBV5-1 and TRBJ1-2, with 9 bases aligning to TRBD1. V trimming: 3 bases; J trimming: 13 bases; junction bases outside the gene matches: 10. The CDR3 contains 13 residues. The germline CDR1 and CDR2 sequences are SGHRS and YFSETQ. The CDR3 bases are TGCGCCAGCAGCTCAGGGACAGGGTGGGATGGCACCTTC. Encoded protein: CASSSGTGWDGTF.

J is TRBJ1-2 and V is TRBV11-2; D may be TRBD1 (5 bases). V was pared by 1 base and J by 2 bases, with 8 bases between. CDR3 length: 14 residues. Germline loops: CDR1 SGHAT, CDR2 FQNNGV. The CDR3 reads CASSLVWDNYGYTF. CDR3 DNA: TGTGCCAGCAGCTTAGTCTGGGACAACTATGGCTACACCTTC.

This chain joins TRBV7-9 and TRBJ2-3; 11 nucleotides line up with TRBD2. The CDR3 sequence is 15 residues long. V dropped 5 bases and J dropped 1; count of bases not matched to a gene: 2. CDR1 is SEHNR and CDR2 is FQNEAQ in the germline V gene (reference sequence). The CDR3 region has the DNA TGTGCCAGCAGCCCGACTAGCGGGGGCACAGATACGCAGTATTTT. This gives the protein CASSPTSGGTDTQYF.

The chain uses TRBV7-2 and TRBJ2-5; 9 positions agree with TRBD1. Trimming cost V 5 bases and J 7 bases; bases outside gene matches: 14. CDR1 SGHTA and CDR2 FQGNSA come from the germline V gene. CDR3 size: 16 residues. The CDR3 protein is CASSLGQGTLRGTQYF. The CDR3 DNA is TGTGCCAGCAGCCTGGGACAGGGAACCCTTCGAGGGACCCAGTACTTC.

The chain has TRBV10-1 and TRBJ1-3; possible D gene TRBD1, 6 bases. This CDR3 is built from 16 residues. The V end lost 3 bases, the J end lost 0 bases, and 12 bases lay between the germline ends. CDR1 WNHNN and CDR2 SYGVQD come from the germline V gene (reference sequence). The CDR3 loop is CASSDHDRSSGNTIYF. The CDR3 nucleotides are TGCGCCAGCAGTGACCACGACAGGAGCTCTGGAAACACCATATATTTT.